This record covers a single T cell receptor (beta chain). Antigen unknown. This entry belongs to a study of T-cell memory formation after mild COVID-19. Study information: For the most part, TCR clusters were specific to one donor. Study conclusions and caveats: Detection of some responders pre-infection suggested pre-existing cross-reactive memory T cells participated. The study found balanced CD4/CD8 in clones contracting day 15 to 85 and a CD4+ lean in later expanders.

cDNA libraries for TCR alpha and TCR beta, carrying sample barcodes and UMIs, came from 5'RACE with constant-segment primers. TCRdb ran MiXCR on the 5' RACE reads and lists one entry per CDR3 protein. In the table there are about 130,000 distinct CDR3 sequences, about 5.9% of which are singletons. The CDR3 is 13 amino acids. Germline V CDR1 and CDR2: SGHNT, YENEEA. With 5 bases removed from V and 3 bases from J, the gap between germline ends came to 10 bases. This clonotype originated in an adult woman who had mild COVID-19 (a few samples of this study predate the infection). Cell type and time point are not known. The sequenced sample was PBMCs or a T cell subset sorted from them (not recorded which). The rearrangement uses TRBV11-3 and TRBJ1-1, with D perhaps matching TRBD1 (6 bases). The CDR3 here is CASSLGTHTEAFF. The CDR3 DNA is TGTGCCAGCAGCCTAGGGACACACACTGAAGCTTTCTTT.